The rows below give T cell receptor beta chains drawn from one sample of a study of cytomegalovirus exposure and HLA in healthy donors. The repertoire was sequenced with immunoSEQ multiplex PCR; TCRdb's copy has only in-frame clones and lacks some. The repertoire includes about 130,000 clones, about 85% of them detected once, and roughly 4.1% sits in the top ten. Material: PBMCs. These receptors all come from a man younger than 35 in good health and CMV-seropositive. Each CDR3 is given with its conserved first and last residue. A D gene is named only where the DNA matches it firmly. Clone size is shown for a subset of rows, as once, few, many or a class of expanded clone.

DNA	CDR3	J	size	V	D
TGCGCCAGCAGCCAAGAGACAGGGAGAAGGTACGAGCAGTACTTC	CASSQETGRRYEQYF	TRBJ2-7	NA	TRBV4-3	TRBD1
TGTGCCAGCAGCCTCCCCCTCCTAGCGGGAGTTTACGAGCAGTACTTC	CASSLPLLAGVYEQYF	TRBJ2-7	NA	TRBV5-5	TRBD2
TGTGCCAGCAGGGTGACAGGGGAGACTGAAGCTTTCTTT	CASRVTGETEAFF	TRBJ1-1	NA	TRBV11-2	TRBD1
TGTGCCAGTAACGAAGAGGGGACAGGGGACGTCCACGCCGGAGACGGGGAGCTGTTTTTT	CASNEEGTGDVHAGDGELFF	TRBJ2-2	NA	TRBV19	TRBD1
TGTGCCAGCAGGGGAACTAGCTTTGCCGAGACCCAGTACTTC	CASRGTSFAETQYF	TRBJ2-5	NA	TRBV27	NA
TGTGCCAGCAGTGAAGCGCGGGGACAGATCTATAGCAATCAGCCCCAGCATTTT	CASSEARGQIYSNQPQHF	TRBJ1-5	NA	TRBV6-1	TRBD1
TGCGCCAGCAGCTTGACCAGCGGTCACCGCACAGATACGCAGTATTTT	CASSLTSGHRTDTQYF	TRBJ2-3	NA	TRBV5-1	NA
TGTGCCAGCAGCTTAGATTGGGGGCGCGGCGGGGAGCTGTTTTTT	CASSLDWGRGGELFF	TRBJ2-2	NA	TRBV11-2	NA
TGTGCCAGCAGCGGACTGGGCTCTGGAAACACCATATATTTT	CASSGLGSGNTIYF	TRBJ1-3	NA	TRBV6-1	NA
TGTGCCAGAAGCTTGGGGCCTAACACCGGGGAGCTGTTTTTT	CARSLGPNTGELFF	TRBJ2-2	NA	TRBV5-3	NA
TGTGCCAGCAGCTTAGGTCGGACTAGCGGGGACCCCGAGCAGTACTTC	CASSLGRTSGDPEQYF	TRBJ2-7	NA	TRBV7-9	TRBD2
TGTGCCAGCGAAGGGACAGGGGGCAGCAATCAGCCCCAGCATTTT	CASEGTGGSNQPQHF	TRBJ1-5	NA	TRBV6-1	TRBD1
TGTGCCAGCAGCATGAGCCCCCCCTACGAGCAGTACTTC	CASSMSPPYEQYF	TRBJ2-7	NA	TRBV6-1	NA
TGTGCCAGCAGTATTGCGGGAAGCACAGATACGCAGTATTTT	CASSIAGSTDTQYF	TRBJ2-3	NA	TRBV2	NA
TGTGCCAGCAGCGCCCTCGGGAGCCTGGGCGAGCAGTACTTC	CASSALGSLGEQYF	TRBJ2-7	NA	TRBV9	NA
TGCGCCAGCAGCCCGGGACAGTGGGGCACTGAAGCTTTCTTT	CASSPGQWGTEAFF	TRBJ1-1	NA	TRBV5-1	TRBD1
TGTGCCAGCAGTTCGCTCGACGGGGCTCAGGGGGAGTACTTC	CASSSLDGAQGEYF	TRBJ2-5	NA	TRBV5-4	TRBD1
TGTGCCAGCAGTAAAGCCAGGGGAACTGAAGCTTTCTTT	CASSKARGTEAFF	TRBJ1-1	NA	TRBV6-5	NA
TGTGCCAGCAGTGCTAGATCGGACAGGGAGGATCAGCCCCAGCATTTT	CASSARSDREDQPQHF	TRBJ1-5	NA	TRBV6-1	TRBD1
TGTGCCAGCGCCCCGGGACAGCGAAACACCATATATTTT	CASAPGQRNTIYF	TRBJ1-3	NA	TRBV2	TRBD1
TGTGCCAGTAGTCAGTTCAGGGGTTCTCAGCAGCCCCAGCATTTT	CASSQFRGSQQPQHF	TRBJ1-5	NA	TRBV19	NA
TGCGCCAGCAGCTTAACTATGAACACTGAAGCTTTCTTT	CASSLTMNTEAFF	TRBJ1-1	NA	TRBV5-1	NA
TGCAGCGTTCCGACTAGCGGTCAAGAGACCCAGTACTTC	CSVPTSGQETQYF	TRBJ2-5	NA	TRBV29-1	TRBD2
TGCGCCAGCAGCTTGACTAGCGGGAGGGAGACCCAGTACTTC	CASSLTSGRETQYF	TRBJ2-5	once	TRBV5-1	TRBD2
TGTGCCAGCAGTACCGGGGGTTACGAGCAGTACTTC	CASSTGGYEQYF	TRBJ2-7	NA	TRBV2	NA
TGTGCCAGCAGCGCCGGAGGAACCTGGTCGAACGAGCAGTACTTC	CASSAGGTWSNEQYF	TRBJ2-7	few	TRBV5-6	NA
TGCGCCAGCAGCCAAGATAGGAGCAGTATGCGGTACAATGAGCAGTTCTTC	CASSQDRSSMRYNEQFF	TRBJ2-1	few	TRBV4-3	NA
TGTGCCAGTACGCAGGACAGCTTAACAGATACGCAGTATTTT	CASTQDSLTDTQYF	TRBJ2-3	few	TRBV9	NA
TGTGCCAGCTCACCATCGGAGCGGACCTACGAGCAGTACTTC	CASSPSERTYEQYF	TRBJ2-7	NA	TRBV18	NA
TGTGCCAGCAGCCCGGGAAATACGCAGTATTTT	CASSPGNTQYF	TRBJ2-3	NA	TRBV7-2	NA
TGCGCCAGCAGCCTTAGCTTTAGCTCCTACGAGCAGTACTTC	CASSLSFSSYEQYF	TRBJ2-7	NA	TRBV5-1	NA
TGTGCCAGTAGTATAAACCCGGGGGAGACCCAGTACTTC	CASSINPGETQYF	TRBJ2-5	NA	TRBV19	NA
TGTGCCAGCAGGAAGCGGTCCTATTCCTCCTACAATGAGCAGTTCTTC	CASRKRSYSSYNEQFF	TRBJ2-1	few	TRBV2	NA
TGTGCCAGCAGTGAGGCCCCTGGGGCCAACGTCCTGACTTTC	CASSEAPGANVLTF	TRBJ2-6	NA	TRBV6-4	NA
TGCGCCAGCAGCTTTCAGGGGAGAAACACCGGGGAGCTGTTTTTT	CASSFQGRNTGELFF	TRBJ2-2	NA	TRBV5-1	NA
TGTGCCATCAGTGAGGCTAGATCCGTTACAGATACGCAGTATTTT	CAISEARSVTDTQYF	TRBJ2-3	NA	TRBV10-3	NA
TGTGCCAGCAGCCCGGGTGCCGGGGTAGTAGATACGCAGTATTTT	CASSPGAGVVDTQYF	TRBJ2-3	NA	TRBV14	NA
TGTGCCAGCAGTTTAGCGGGTGAGATGGGAGATACGCAGTATTTT	CASSLAGEMGDTQYF	TRBJ2-3	NA	TRBV2	TRBD2
TGTGCCAGCAGTGAAGGGGCTTCCTACAATGAGCAGTTCTTC	CASSEGASYNEQFF	TRBJ2-1	NA	TRBV2	NA
TGCAGCGCCCTTAAGGACAGGGGAGGGAATGAAAAACTGTTTTTT	CSALKDRGGNEKLFF	TRBJ1-4	NA	TRBV29-1	TRBD1
TGCGCCAGCAGCTCACGTCCCGGGACAGGGGACACTGAAGCTTTCTTT	CASSSRPGTGDTEAFF	TRBJ1-1	NA	TRBV5-1	TRBD1
TGTGCCAGCAGCAAAGTTATTCGGGACAGGGATGAGACCCAGTACTTC	CASSKVIRDRDETQYF	TRBJ2-5	NA	TRBV21-1	NA
TGTGCCAGCAGTTTCCTAGGGACAGGGGTACACACCATATATTTT	CASSFLGTGVHTIYF	TRBJ1-3	NA	TRBV27	TRBD1
TGTGCCAGCAGCCCCCAAAGCCCGGGTTCCACAAATACGCAGTATTTT	CASSPQSPGSTNTQYF	TRBJ2-3	NA	TRBV7-8	NA
TGTGCCAGCAGCTCGCAGGCGACAGATACGCAGTATTTT	CASSSQATDTQYF	TRBJ2-3	NA	TRBV7-8	NA
TGTGCCAGCAGCTTCGACAGGTTTGGCTACACCTTC	CASSFDRFGYTF	TRBJ1-2	NA	TRBV7-2	NA
TGCGCCAGCAGCGGGAGGAGGGCCATCGCCCCCGGGGAGCTGTTTTTT	CASSGRRAIAPGELFF	TRBJ2-2	NA	TRBV10-2	TRBD2
TGTGCCTGGAGTGCGGGGCAAGGGAGGCACTACGAGCAGTACTTC	CAWSAGQGRHYEQYF	TRBJ2-7	once	TRBV30	NA
TGTGCCAGCAGCCCCCGGACTAGCGGGGGGAGCACAGATACGCAGTATTTT	CASSPRTSGGSTDTQYF	TRBJ2-3	few	TRBV5-4	TRBD2
TGCGCCAGCAGCCAAGATCCCACGGACAGCCTCTCCTACGAGCAGTACTTC	CASSQDPTDSLSYEQYF	TRBJ2-7	NA	TRBV4-1	NA
TGTGCCAGCAGTGACTCGAAGACTCTCAACTATGGCTACACCTTC	CASSDSKTLNYGYTF	TRBJ1-2	once	TRBV6-4	NA
TGTGCCAGCAGACTTCAGGGGGCTGGAGAGACCCAGTACTTC	CASRLQGAGETQYF	TRBJ2-5	NA	TRBV6-1	TRBD1
TGTGCCAGCAGCATTAGCGGGGGTCAGGGCAATGAGCAGTTCTTC	CASSISGGQGNEQFF	TRBJ2-1	NA	TRBV7-2	TRBD2
TGTGCCAGCAGCTTTGACACAGGGGGCGCGGAGCAGTTCTTC	CASSFDTGGAEQFF	TRBJ2-1	NA	TRBV7-9	TRBD1
TGTGCCAGCAGCTTGATGGGACAGGGGGGCACTGAAGCTTTCTTT	CASSLMGQGGTEAFF	TRBJ1-1	NA	TRBV5-5	TRBD1
TGTGCCAGCAGTTCCGACGGAGCTAACTATGGCTACACCTTC	CASSSDGANYGYTF	TRBJ1-2	NA	TRBV6-5	NA
TGCAGCTCTTTAGATAGCGGTTACTACAATGAGCAGTTCTTC	CSSLDSGYYNEQFF	TRBJ2-1	NA	TRBV29-1	NA